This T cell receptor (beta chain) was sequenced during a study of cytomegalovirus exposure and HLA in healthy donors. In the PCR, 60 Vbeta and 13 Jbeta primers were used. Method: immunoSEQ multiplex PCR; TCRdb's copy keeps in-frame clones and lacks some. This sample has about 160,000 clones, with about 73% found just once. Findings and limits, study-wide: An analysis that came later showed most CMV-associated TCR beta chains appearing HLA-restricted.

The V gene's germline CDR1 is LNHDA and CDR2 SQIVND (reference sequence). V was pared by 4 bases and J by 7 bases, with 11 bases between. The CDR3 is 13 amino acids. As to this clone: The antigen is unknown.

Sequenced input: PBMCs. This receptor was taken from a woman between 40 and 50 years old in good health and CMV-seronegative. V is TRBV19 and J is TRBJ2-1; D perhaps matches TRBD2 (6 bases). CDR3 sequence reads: CASSTLGGNEQFF. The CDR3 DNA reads TGTGCCAGTAGTACCCTCGGGGGTAATGAGCAGTTCTTC.